The entry below gives a single T cell receptor beta chain sequence along with its context. There is no known antigen for this receptor. The record has no base qualities; no much larger clone is one base away. What the treatment or condition label conveys for this sample: allogeneic hematopoietic cell transplantation with graft depleted of TCRalphabeta T cells and CD19 B cells. TCRalphabeta/CD19-depleted allogeneic hematopoietic cell grafts were given to the transplant recipients, all of whom were children. Library creation used PCR. The sample was run on an Illumina HiSeq 2500. TCR library preparation used molecular barcoding, with unique molecular identifiers applied to normalize quantification of the TCRbeta repertoire. TCRdb took the public reads, trimmed them with fastp at Q25, ran MiXCR for clone calling and kept in-frame beta chains. Rows matching on CDR3 protein sequence are summarized as one entry with the most common DNA and genes. Within this sample are some 840,000 distinct CDR3 sequences, with 16% of them counted one time only. About 4.6% of the sample goes to the ten largest clones.

Deletion took 1 base off V and 7 bases off J, with a span of 14 bases between the germline ends. The CDR3 runs 15 amino acids, cysteine and phenylalanine included. Of the read, only the CDR3 DNA is kept; its 45 bases are in frame from base 1. Reading the germline V gene gives CDR1 KGHSH and CDR2 LQKENI. The source of the sample is a study of T-cell reconstitution after alpha-beta-depleted transplantation in children listed by TCRdb under 2016. Some background on the complete study: The study quantitatively tracked T-cell immune reconstitution after TCRalphabeta/CD19-depleted allogeneic hematopoietic cell transplantation in children using TCR repertoire profiling.

General findings and caveats noted by the study authors: Apparently early alphabetaT-cell count recovery about two months after transplant reportedly relied on only several hundred rapidly expanded clones derived from non-depleted graft cells. In some patients, high TCRbeta diversity at day 60 was attributed to recipient T cells and intrathymic progenitors that had survived conditioning. The frequencies of hyperexpanded clones fell over the following months, and after one year, T-cell counts and TCRbeta diversity were mostly attributed to newly produced T cells.

The origin of this receptor is a male patient younger than 18 who had a stem cell transplant for acute lymphoblastic leukemia, so the T cells may come from the graft donor. Material: PBMCs, mostly from graft donor cells, obtained 360 days after TCRalphabeta/CD19-depleted stem cell transplant. This chain is built from TRBV18 and TRBJ2-1; TRBD2 is a possible D gene, resting on 6 matching bases. The DNA sequence is as follows: TGTGCCAGCTCACCACTTCACCAGGGAGGTAATGAGCAGTTCTTC. This gives the protein CASSPLHQGGNEQFF.